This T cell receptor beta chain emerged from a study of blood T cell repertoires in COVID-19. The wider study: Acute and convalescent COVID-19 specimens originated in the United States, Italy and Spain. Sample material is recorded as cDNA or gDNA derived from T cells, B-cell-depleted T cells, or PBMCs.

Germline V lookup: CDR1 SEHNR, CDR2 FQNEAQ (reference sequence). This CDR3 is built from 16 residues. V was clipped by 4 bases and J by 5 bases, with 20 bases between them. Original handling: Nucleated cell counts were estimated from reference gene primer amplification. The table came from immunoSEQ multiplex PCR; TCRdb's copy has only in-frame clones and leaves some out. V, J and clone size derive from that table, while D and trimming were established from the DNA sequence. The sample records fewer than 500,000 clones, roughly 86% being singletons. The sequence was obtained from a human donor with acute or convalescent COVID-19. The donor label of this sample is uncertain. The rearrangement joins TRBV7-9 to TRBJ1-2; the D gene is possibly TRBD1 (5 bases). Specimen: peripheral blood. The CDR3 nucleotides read TGTGCCAGCAGCTCTGCTGGGGGGACCTACCTTTATGGCTACACCTTC. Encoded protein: CASSSAGGTYLYGYTF.